The present T cell receptor (beta chain) was sequenced within a study of T cells in Graves' hyperthyroidism and ophthalmopathy. Background on the study: Specimen type is peripheral blood, collected at initial diagnosis prior to any treatment. The study's findings and limits: From stable hyperthyroidism, ophthalmopathy was separated by a 13 V-J model.

TCR beta CDR3 sequences were amplified from RNA transcripts. RT-PCR in the first round (using the HTBI primer set) targeted the TCR CDR3. TCRdb passed the multiplex PCR reads through MiXCR, listing each CDR3 protein once. Seen here are about 96,000 distinct CDR3 sequences, over 50% observed once, and the top ten hold 25% to 30%. This CDR3 has 12 amino acids. Germline-derived CDR1 and CDR2 are SEHNR and FQNEAQ (reference sequence). V lost 8 bases, J lost 4 bases, and 11 bases lay in between. Calling Graves' hyperthyroidism stable meant ophthalmopathy did not progress within 18 months. Orbital computed tomography and thyroid ultrasound, together with serum TRAb and thyroxine and clinical symptoms, were used for diagnoses. Worth noting for this clonotype: The antigen is unknown.

Sequences were obtained from blood. The clonotype was recovered from a woman in her forties with Graves' hyperthyroidism. This sequence joins TRBV7-9 and TRBJ1-1, with D unresolved. The CDR3 nucleotides read TGTGCCAGCTCACCGCAAGCCACTGAAGCTTTCTTT. It is translated as CASSPQATEAFF. The full variable domain, its missing parts supplied by reference TRBV7-9 and TRBJ1-1, is DTGVSQNPRHKITKRGQNVTFRCDPISEHNRLYWYRQTLGQGPEFLTYFQNEAQLEKSRLLSDRFSAERPKGSFSTLEIQRTEQGDSAMYLCASSPQATEAFFGQGTRLTVV.